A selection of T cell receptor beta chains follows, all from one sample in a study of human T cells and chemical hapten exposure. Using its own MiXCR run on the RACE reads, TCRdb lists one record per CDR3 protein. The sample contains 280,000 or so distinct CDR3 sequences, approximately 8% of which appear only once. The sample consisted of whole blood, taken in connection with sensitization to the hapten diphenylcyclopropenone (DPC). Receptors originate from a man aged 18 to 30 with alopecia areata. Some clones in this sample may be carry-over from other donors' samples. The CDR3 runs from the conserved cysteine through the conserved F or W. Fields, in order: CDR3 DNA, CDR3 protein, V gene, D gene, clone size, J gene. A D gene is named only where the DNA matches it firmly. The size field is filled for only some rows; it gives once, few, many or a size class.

TGTGCCAGCAGCGTAGGAACATCGTACGAGCAGTACTTC,CASSVGTSYEQYF,TRBV9,.,many,TRBJ2-7
TGCGCCAGCAGCAACGGAGCCGCTAATGAAAAACTGTTTTTT,CASSNGAANEKLFF,TRBV5-1,.,few,TRBJ1-4
TGTGCCAGCAGTTCCCGACGGTATAGCAATCAGCCCCAGCATTTT,CASSSRRYSNQPQHF,TRBV6-2/TRBV6-3,.,few,TRBJ1-5
TGTGCCAGCTCACCCAGGGACGTGATGGGTTACGAGCAGTACTTC,CASSPRDVMGYEQYF,TRBV18,.,.,TRBJ2-7
TGCAGCCAACTGGACGGCTCCTATGGCTACACCTTC,CSQLDGSYGYTF,TRBV29-1,.,.,TRBJ1-2
TGCGCCAGCAGCTTGGCACAGGGCCGATCCTACGAGCAGTACTTC,CASSLAQGRSYEQYF,TRBV5-1,.,.,TRBJ2-7
TGTGCCATCAGTGAGTCGAACAGGGACATTTTAGATACGCAGTATTTT,CAISESNRDILDTQYF,TRBV10-3,.,few,TRBJ2-3
TGTGCCAGCAGCGTAGACCTAGGAGGAACAGGGAGGTTTTCACCCCTCCACTTT,CASSVDLGGTGRFSPLHF,TRBV9,.,many,TRBJ1-6
TGCAGTGCTAGTGCGGACAGGGAGGTGAGCCAGCCCCAGCATTTT,CSASADREVSQPQHF,TRBV20-1,TRBD1,.,TRBJ1-5
TGCAGCGTTTCCGAGACCCAGTACTTC,CSVSETQYF,TRBV29-1,.,few,TRBJ2-5
TGCAGTGCTAGACCGCGCTCCTACAATGAGCAGTTCTTC,CSARPRSYNEQFF,TRBV20-1,.,.,TRBJ2-1
TGTGCCAGCAGCATGGACGTATCTGGGGCCAACGTCCTGACTTTC,CASSMDVSGANVLTF,TRBV7-3,.,.,TRBJ2-6
TGTGCCAGCAGCGTAGTCTGGGGAAGTGACGCCGGGGAGCTGTTTTTT,CASSVVWGSDAGELFF,TRBV9,.,.,TRBJ2-2
TGTGCCAGCAGTTACCTCGGCCAGGCTGGCACAGATACGCAGTATTTT,CASSYLGQAGTDTQYF,TRBV6-2/TRBV6-3,.,few,TRBJ2-3
TGTGCCAGCAGTTACTCCAGCGGGCCGGTAGAAGCTTTCTTT,CASSYSSGPVEAFF,TRBV6-5,.,few,TRBJ1-1
TGCAGTGCGAGTCCTAGCGGGGGGCTAACCGGGGAGCTGTTTTTT,CSASPSGGLTGELFF,TRBV20-1,TRBD2,.,TRBJ2-2
TGTGCCAGCAGTTTGGACTTTTGGCTAGCCAAAAACATTCAGTACTTC,CASSLDFWLAKNIQYF,TRBV6-5,.,many,TRBJ2-4
TGCAGTGCTTTAGCGGGGGACCGTTCCACAGATACGCAGTATTTT,CSALAGDRSTDTQYF,TRBV20-1,TRBD2,.,TRBJ2-3
TGTGCCAGCAGTTACTGGCCCAAGCGTTCGGGTGAGCAGTTCTTC,CASSYWPKRSGEQFF,TRBV6-2/TRBV6-3,.,.,TRBJ2-1
TGTGCCAGCAGCCCTGGGACAGGCCTGAGCTCCTATAATTCACCCCTCCACTTT,CASSPGTGLSSYNSPLHF,TRBV12-3/TRBV12-4,TRBD1,.,TRBJ1-6
TGCGCCAGCAGCGTTGGACTGATTAGCAATCAGCCCCAGCATTTT,CASSVGLISNQPQHF,TRBV5-1,.,few,TRBJ1-5
TGCGCCAGCAGTTCGAGGGGTGATACTGAAGCTTTCTTT,CASSSRGDTEAFF,TRBV5-1,.,few,TRBJ1-1